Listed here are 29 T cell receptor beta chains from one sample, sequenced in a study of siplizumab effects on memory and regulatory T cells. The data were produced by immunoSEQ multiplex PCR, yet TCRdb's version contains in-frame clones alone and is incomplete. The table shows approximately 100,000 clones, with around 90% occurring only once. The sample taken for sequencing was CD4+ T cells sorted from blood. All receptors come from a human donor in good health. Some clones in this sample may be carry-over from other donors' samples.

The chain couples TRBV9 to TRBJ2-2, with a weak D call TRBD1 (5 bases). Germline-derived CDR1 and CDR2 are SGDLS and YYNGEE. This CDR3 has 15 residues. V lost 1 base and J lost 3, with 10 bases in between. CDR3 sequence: CASSVTGLDTGELFF. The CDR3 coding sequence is TGTGCCAGCAGCGTAACAGGTCTGGACACCGGGGAGCTGTTTTTT.

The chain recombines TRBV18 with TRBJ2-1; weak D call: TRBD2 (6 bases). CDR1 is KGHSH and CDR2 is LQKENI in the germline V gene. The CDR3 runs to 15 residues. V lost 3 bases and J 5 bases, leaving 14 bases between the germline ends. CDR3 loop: CASSPRTEGHNEQFF. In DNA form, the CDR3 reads TGTGCCAGCTCACCGCGGACGGAGGGCCACAATGAGCAGTTCTTC. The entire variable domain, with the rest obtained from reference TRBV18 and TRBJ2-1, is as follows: NAGVMQNPRHLVRRRGQEARLRCSPMKGHSHVYWYRQLPEEGLKFMVYLQKENIIDESGMPKERFSAEFPKEGPSILRIQQVVRGDSAAYFCASSPRTEGHNEQFFGPGTRLTVL.

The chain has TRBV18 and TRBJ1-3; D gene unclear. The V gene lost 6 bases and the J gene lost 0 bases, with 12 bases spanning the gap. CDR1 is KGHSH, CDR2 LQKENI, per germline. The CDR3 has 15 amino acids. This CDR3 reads CASSLVESSGNTIYF. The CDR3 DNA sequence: TGTGCCAGCTCGTTGGTGGAGAGCTCTGGAAACACCATATATTTT.

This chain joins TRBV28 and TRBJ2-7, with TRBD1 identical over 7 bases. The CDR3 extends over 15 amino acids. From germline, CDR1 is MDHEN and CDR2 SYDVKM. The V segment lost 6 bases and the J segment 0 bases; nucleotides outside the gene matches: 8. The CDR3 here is CASRMDRSSSYEQYF. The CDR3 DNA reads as TGTGCCAGCAGAATGGACAGGTCGTCCTCCTACGAGCAGTACTTC.

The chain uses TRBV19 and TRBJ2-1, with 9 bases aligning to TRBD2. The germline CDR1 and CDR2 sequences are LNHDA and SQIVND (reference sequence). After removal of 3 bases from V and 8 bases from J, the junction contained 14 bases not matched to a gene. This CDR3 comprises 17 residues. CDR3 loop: CASSIWRAGGMADEQFF. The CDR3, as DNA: TGTGCCAGTAGTATCTGGAGGGCGGGAGGGATGGCTGATGAGCAGTTCTTC.

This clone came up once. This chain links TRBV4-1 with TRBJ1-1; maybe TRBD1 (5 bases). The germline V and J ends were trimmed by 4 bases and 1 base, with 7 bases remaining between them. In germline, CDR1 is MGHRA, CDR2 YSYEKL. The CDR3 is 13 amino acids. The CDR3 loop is CASSRDPNTEAFF. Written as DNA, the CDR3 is TGCGCCAGCAGCCGGGACCCGAACACTGAAGCTTTCTTT.

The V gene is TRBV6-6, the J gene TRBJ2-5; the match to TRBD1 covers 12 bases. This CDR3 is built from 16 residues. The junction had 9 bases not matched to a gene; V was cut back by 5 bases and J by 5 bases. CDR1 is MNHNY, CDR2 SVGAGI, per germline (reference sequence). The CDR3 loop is CASSPGDRGPTETQYF. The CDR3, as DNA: TGTGCCAGCAGTCCGGGGGACAGGGGGCCAACGGAGACCCAGTACTTC.

CDR3 in DNA: TGTGCCACCCCCTCCGGTGGGGGGAACCTCCCCCTCCACTTT. It encodes CATPSGGGNLPLHF. This chain joins TRBV6-1 and TRBJ1-6, with D possibly TRBD1 on 5 matching bases. Deletions cut 10 bases from V and 13 bases from J, with 23 bases between. Looked up from germline, CDR1 is MNHNS and CDR2 is SASEGT. The CDR3 is made up of 14 amino acids.

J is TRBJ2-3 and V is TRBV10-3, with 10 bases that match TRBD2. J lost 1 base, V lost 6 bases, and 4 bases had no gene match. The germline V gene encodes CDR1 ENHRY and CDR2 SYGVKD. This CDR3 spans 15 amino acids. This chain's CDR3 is CAIRIAGGRTDTQYF. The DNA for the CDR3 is TGTGCCATCAGGATAGCGGGAGGACGCACAGATACGCAGTATTTT.

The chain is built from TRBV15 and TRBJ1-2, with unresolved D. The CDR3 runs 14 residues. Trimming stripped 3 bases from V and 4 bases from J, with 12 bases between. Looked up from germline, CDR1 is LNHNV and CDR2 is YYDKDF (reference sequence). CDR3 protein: CATSRETVVYGYTF. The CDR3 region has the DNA TGTGCCACCAGCAGGGAGACGGTTGTCTATGGCTACACCTTC.

CDR3 bases: TGCGCCAGCAGTTGTTATCACTACGAGCAGTACTTC. Amino acid sequence: CASSCYHYEQYF. The chain employs TRBV23-1 and TRBJ2-5; D is undetermined. Near its end, the DNA agrees better with TRBJ2-7, so the J call may be wrong. TRBV23-1 is recorded as an ORF, its role being uncertain. The CDR3 totals 12 residues.

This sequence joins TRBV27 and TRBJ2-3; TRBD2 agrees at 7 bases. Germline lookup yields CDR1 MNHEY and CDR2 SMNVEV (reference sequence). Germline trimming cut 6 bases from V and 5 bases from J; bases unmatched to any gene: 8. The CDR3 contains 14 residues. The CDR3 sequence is CASRKAGARDTQYF. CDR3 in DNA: TGTGCCAGCAGGAAGGCGGGAGCAAGAGATACGCAGTATTTT.

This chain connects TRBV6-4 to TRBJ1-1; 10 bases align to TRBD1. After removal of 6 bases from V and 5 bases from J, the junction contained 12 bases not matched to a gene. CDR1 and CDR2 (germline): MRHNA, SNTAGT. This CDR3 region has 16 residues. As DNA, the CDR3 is TGTGCCAGCAGCGTCCGACAGGGGGCGGATTCGACTGAAGCTTTCTTT. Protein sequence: CASSVRQGADSTEAFF.

The CDR3 is CASSQVARLEQYF. The CDR3 DNA sequence: TGTGCCAGCAGCCAAGTGGCCAGACTCGAGCAGTACTTC. The gene calls are TRBV5-4 and TRBJ2-7; no definite D call. CDR1 and CDR2 from the germline V gene are SGHNT and YYREEE (reference sequence). The CDR3 length is 13 residues. Trimming left V 4 bases short and J 6 bases short, with 14 bases between.

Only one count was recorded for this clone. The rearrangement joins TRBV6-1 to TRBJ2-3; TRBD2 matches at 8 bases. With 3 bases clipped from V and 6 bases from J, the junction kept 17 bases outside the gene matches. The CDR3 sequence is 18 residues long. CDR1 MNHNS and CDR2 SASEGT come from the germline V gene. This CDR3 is CASSDPGTRTVRSDTQYF. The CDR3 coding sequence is TGTGCCAGCAGTGACCCCGGGACTAGGACAGTACGTTCGGATACGCAGTATTTT.

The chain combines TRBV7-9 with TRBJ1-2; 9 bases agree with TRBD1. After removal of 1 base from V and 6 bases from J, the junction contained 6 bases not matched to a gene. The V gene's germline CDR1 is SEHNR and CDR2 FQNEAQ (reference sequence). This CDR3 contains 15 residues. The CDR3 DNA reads TGTGCCAGCAGCTTAGGGACAGGGGTCCGCAATGGCTACACCTTC. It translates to CASSLGTGVRNGYTF.

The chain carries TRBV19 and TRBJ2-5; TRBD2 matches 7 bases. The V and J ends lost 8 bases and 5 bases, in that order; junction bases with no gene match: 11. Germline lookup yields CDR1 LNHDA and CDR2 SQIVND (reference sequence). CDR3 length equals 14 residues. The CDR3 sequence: CASATSSSGETQYF. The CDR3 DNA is TGTGCCAGTGCGACTAGCTCCTCCGGGGAGACCCAGTACTTC.

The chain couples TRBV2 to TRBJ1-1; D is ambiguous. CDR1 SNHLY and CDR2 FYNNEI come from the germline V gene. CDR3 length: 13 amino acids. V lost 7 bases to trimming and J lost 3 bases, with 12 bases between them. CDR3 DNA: TGTGCCAGCAAAAGCTCTTGGGACACTGAAGCTTTCTTT. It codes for CASKSSWDTEAFF.

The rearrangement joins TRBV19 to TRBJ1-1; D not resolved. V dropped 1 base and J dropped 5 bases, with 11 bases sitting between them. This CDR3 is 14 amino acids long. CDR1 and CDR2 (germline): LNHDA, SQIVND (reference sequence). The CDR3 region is CASSIVTGNTEAFF. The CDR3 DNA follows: TGTGCCAGTAGTATAGTTACGGGGAATACTGAAGCTTTCTTT.

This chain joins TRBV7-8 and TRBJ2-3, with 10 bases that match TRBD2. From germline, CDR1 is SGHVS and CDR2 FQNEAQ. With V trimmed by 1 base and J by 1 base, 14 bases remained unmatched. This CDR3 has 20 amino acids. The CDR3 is CASSLVVGLAGVARTDTQYF. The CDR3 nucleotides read TGTGCCAGCAGCTTAGTGGTGGGGCTAGCGGGAGTAGCTCGCACAGATACGCAGTATTTT.

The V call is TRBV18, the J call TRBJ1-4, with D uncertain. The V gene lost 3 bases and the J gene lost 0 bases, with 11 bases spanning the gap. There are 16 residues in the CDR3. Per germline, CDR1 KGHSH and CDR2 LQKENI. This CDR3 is CASSPAGTATNEKLFF. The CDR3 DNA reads TGTGCCAGCTCACCGGCTGGTACAGCAACTAATGAAAAACTGTTTTTT.

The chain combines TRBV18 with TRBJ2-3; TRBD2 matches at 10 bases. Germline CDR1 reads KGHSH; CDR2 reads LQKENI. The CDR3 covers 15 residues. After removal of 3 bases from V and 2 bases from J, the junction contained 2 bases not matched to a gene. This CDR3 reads CASSPTSGVTDTQYF. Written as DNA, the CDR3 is TGTGCCAGCTCACCCACTAGCGGGGTCACAGATACGCAGTATTTT.

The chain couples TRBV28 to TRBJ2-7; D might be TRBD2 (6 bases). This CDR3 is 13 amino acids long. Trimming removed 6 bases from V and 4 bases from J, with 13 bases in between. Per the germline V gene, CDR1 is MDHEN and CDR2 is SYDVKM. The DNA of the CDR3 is TGTGCCAGCAGATGGGGAGGAGGATACGAGCAGTACTTC. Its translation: CASRWGGGYEQYF.

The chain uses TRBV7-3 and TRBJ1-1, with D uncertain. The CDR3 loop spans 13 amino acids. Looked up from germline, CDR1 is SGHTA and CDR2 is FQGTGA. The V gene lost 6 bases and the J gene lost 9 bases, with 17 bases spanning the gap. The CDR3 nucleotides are TGTGCCAGCAGTCCCCAGGAGGCCGGTAAAGCTTTCTTT. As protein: CASSPQEAGKAFF.

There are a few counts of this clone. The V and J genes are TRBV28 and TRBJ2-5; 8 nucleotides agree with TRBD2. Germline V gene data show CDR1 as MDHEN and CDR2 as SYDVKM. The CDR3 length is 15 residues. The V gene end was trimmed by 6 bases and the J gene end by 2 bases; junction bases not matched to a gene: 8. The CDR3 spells CASSRSGSQQETQYF. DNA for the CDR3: TGTGCCAGCAGCCGGAGCGGGAGTCAACAAGAGACCCAGTACTTC.

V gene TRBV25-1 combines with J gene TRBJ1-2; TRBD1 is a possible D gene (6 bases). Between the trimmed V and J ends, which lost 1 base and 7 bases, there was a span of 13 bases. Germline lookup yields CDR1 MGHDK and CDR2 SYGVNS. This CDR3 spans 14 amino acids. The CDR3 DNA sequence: TGTGCCAGCAGTGAATTTCCCAGGGGAGGTGGCTACACCTTC. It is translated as CASSEFPRGGGYTF.

The CDR3 nucleotides read TGTGCCAGCACTCCTGGTGACTATGACACCGGGGAGCTGTTTTTT. Its translation: CASTPGDYDTGELFF. This rearrangement joins TRBV28 to TRBJ2-2, with a tentative D call TRBD2 (5 bases). V gave up 7 bases and J gave up 3 bases, with 15 bases separating them. Germline V gene data show CDR1 as MDHEN and CDR2 as SYDVKM. This CDR3 is 15 amino acids long.

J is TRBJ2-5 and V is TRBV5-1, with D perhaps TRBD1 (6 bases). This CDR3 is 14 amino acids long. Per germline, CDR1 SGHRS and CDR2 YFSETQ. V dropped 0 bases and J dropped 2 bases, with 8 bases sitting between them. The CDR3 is CASSLGQVQETQYF. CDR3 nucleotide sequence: TGCGCCAGCAGCTTGGGACAGGTACAAGAGACCCAGTACTTC.

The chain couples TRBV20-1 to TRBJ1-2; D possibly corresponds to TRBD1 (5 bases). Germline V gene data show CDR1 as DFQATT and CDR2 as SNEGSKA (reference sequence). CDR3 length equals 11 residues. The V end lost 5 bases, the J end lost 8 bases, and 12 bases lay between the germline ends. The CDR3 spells CSADSDIGYTF. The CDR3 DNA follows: TGCAGTGCTGATTCGGACATCGGCTACACCTTC.